These 23 T cell receptor beta chains were sequenced from one sample in a study of T cell responses to AZD1222 COVID-19 vaccine. Produced via immunoSEQ multiplex PCR; TCRdb's table is partial and in-frame only. The table includes 120,000 to 150,000 clones, approximately 88% detected once. Material: peripheral blood, obtained 28 days after the second dose of the MenACWY control vaccine. These receptors came from an adult who received the MenACWY meningococcal vaccine as a control.

This clone was observed once. The V call is TRBV9, the J call TRBJ2-3, with TRBD1 matching over 10 bases. The V and J ends lost 2 bases and 4 bases, in that order; junction bases with no gene match: 4. CDR3 length: 15 amino acids. Germline V gene data show CDR1 as SGDLS and CDR2 as YYNGEE. The CDR3 protein is CASSVIGQGADTQYF. The CDR3 DNA is TGTGCCAGCAGCGTGATTGGACAGGGGGCAGATACGCAGTATTTT.

The rearrangement links TRBV12-3 or TRBV12-4 to TRBJ1-4, with D possibly TRBD1 on 5 matching bases. The CDR3 loop spans 13 amino acids. Trimming left V 7 bases short and J 5 bases short, with 11 bases between. This chain's CDR3 is CASTEDTNEKLFF. The CDR3 region has the DNA TGTGCCAGCACCGAGGACACAAATGAAAAACTGTTTTTT.

V and J are TRBV5-6 and TRBJ2-7; D may be TRBD1 (6 bases). In germline, CDR1 is SGHDT, CDR2 YYEEEE. Trimming cost V 0 bases and J 7 bases, with 17 bases left between them. This CDR3 spans 15 amino acids. DNA of the CDR3: TGTGCCAGCAGCTTGGCGGGCAACAGGGCTGGAGAGCAGTACTTC. Residues: CASSLAGNRAGEQYF.

J is TRBJ1-5 and V is TRBV10-3, with a tentative D call TRBD1 (5 bases). Germline V gene sequence: CDR1 ENHRY, CDR2 SYGVKD. The V and J ends lost 3 bases and 7 bases respectively, with 13 bases between them. The CDR3 loop spans 14 amino acids. CDR3 coding DNA: TGTGCCATCAGTGAATCGGGGGGAGAGCAGCCCCAGCATTTT. Protein: CAISESGGEQPQHF.

This clone occurred once. The chain recombines TRBV15 with TRBJ2-7, with TRBD2 identical over 10 bases. This CDR3 spans 18 amino acids. Per the germline V gene, CDR1 is LNHNV and CDR2 is YYDKDF (reference sequence). The V segment lost 6 bases and the J segment 0 bases; nucleotides outside the gene matches: 14. For the CDR3, the DNA is TGTGCCACCAGGACTGCCGGACTAGCGGAATTGATCTCCTACGAGCAGTACTTC. Residues: CATRTAGLAELISYEQYF. Supplemented by reference TRBV15 and TRBJ2-7, the full variable domain reads DAMVIQNPRYQVTQFGKPVTLSCSQTLNHNVMYWYQQKSSQAPKLLFHYYDKDFNNEADTPDNFQSRRPNTSFCFLDIRSPGLGDTAMYLCATRTAGLAELISYEQYFGPGTRLTVT.

The CDR3 coding sequence is TGTGCCAGCAATTATGGGACGGCCCTTAACTATGGCTACACCTTC. It encodes CASNYGTALNYGYTF. V gene TRBV6-2 or TRBV6-3 combines with J gene TRBJ1-2; maybe TRBD1 (5 bases). The CDR3 spans 15 residues. Trimming took 7 bases from V and 1 from J, leaving 16 bases between them. The germline gives CDR1 MNHEY, CDR2 SVGEGT.

For this clone: Other DNA sequences of this sample code for an identical CDR3. The rearrangement joins TRBV2 to TRBJ2-7; 7 nucleotides match TRBD1. Per the germline V gene, CDR1 is SNHLY and CDR2 is FYNNEI. This CDR3 comprises 13 residues. The trim removed 4 bases at V and 2 bases at J, leaving 2 bases unmatched. The CDR3 reads CASSVGQAYEQYF. CDR3 sequence (DNA): TGTGCCAGCAGTGTCGGACAGGCCTACGAGCAGTACTTC.

This clone came up once. The V call is TRBV24-1, the J call TRBJ2-2; no definite D call. Trimming pared 2 bases from V and 3 bases from J, leaving 9 bases between. This CDR3 contains 15 residues. Germline-derived CDR1 and CDR2 are KGHDR and SFDVKD. The chain's CDR3 is CATSDSREHTGELFF. As DNA, the CDR3 is TGTGCCACCAGTGATTCAAGAGAGCACACCGGGGAGCTGTTTTTT.

This rearrangement joins TRBV27 to TRBJ1-1; no definite D call. The germline V gene encodes CDR1 MNHEY and CDR2 SMNVEV (reference sequence). This CDR3 comprises 15 residues. V was clipped by 9 bases and J by 4 bases, with 21 bases between them. The CDR3 nucleotides read TGTGCCAGTAGAATCGCATTTGGGTTAGCCACTGAAGCTTTCTTT. Translation: CASRIAFGLATEAFF.

The chain is built from TRBV5-6 and TRBJ1-2; D is perhaps TRBD1 (6 bases). Germline values: CDR1 SGHDT, CDR2 YYEEEE. The CDR3 spans 13 residues. The V and J ends lost 4 bases and 8 bases respectively, with 15 bases between them. CDR3: CASSANRVHGYTF. The CDR3 region has the DNA TGTGCCAGCAGCGCAAACAGGGTGCACGGCTACACCTTC. Combining the CDR3 with reference TRBV5-6 and TRBJ1-2 gives the whole variable domain DAGVTQSPTHLIKTRGQQVTLRCSPKSGHDTVSWYQQALGQGPQFIFQYYEEEERQRGNFPDRFSGHQFPNYSSELNVNALLLGDSALYLCASSANRVHGYTFGSGTRLTVV.

V usage is TRBV19 and J usage is TRBJ2-1; D might be TRBD2 (5 bases). Trimming shortened V by 3 bases and J by 8 bases, and 11 bases separated the two germline ends. The V gene's germline CDR1 is LNHDA and CDR2 SQIVND (reference sequence). The CDR3 has 13 residues. The CDR3 sequence is CASSIWARDEQFF. The DNA of the CDR3 is TGTGCCAGTAGTATCTGGGCGAGGGATGAGCAGTTCTTC.

The chain recombines TRBV4-3 with TRBJ1-1; TRBD1 aligns across 8 bases. Trimming at V came to 1 base and at J to 10 bases, leaving 14 bases not matched to a gene. Germline V lookup: CDR1 LGHNA, CDR2 YSLEER. This CDR3 spans 16 amino acids. The DNA for the CDR3 is TGCGCCAGCAGCCAAGGCGTCCAACAGGGGGTGCTTGGAGCTTTCTTT. This translates into CASSQGVQQGVLGAFF.

The chain carries TRBV13 and TRBJ2-7; TRBD1 matches 9 bases. Germline V gene data show CDR1 as PRHDT and CDR2 as FYEKMQ (reference sequence). The CDR3 is 13 amino acids. J gave up 3 bases and V 4 bases, and 1 base lay outside the gene matches. The CDR3 sequence is CASSWTGVYEQYF. CDR3 nucleotide sequence: TGTGCCAGCAGCTGGACAGGGGTCTACGAGCAGTACTTC.

The V call is TRBV4-2, the J call TRBJ2-1; 8 bases align to TRBD2. CDR1 is LGHNA and CDR2 is YNFKEQ in the germline V gene. The CDR3 sequence is 14 residues long. V trimming: 1 base; J trimming: 6 bases; junction bases outside the gene matches: 2. DNA for the CDR3: TGTGCCAGCAGCCAAGTTACTAGCGGCAATGAGCAGTTCTTC. This gives the protein CASSQVTSGNEQFF.

J is TRBJ1-6 and V is TRBV19; 8 positions agree with TRBD1. Germline V gene sequence: CDR1 LNHDA, CDR2 SQIVND (reference sequence). J gave up 0 bases and V 5 bases, and 6 bases lay outside the gene matches. CDR3 length: 17 residues. The CDR3 DNA reads as TGTGCCAGTAGTCCAAATACAGGGGGCTCCTATAATTCACCCCTCCACTTT. This codes for CASSPNTGGSYNSPLHF.

V is TRBV11-3 and J is TRBJ1-1; 7 positions match TRBD1. The CDR3 length is 12 residues. Germline values: CDR1 SGHNT, CDR2 YENEEA. Trimming took 0 bases from V and 10 from J; bases not matched to a gene: 2. CDR3 sequence: CASSLEAGGAFF. The CDR3 DNA sequence: TGTGCCAGCAGCTTAGAGGCAGGGGGAGCTTTCTTT.

The chain couples TRBV6-2 or TRBV6-3 to TRBJ1-2; D gene uncertain. The length of the CDR3 is 12 residues. Germline loops: CDR1 MNHEY, CDR2 SVGEGT. V was clipped by 6 bases and J by 5 bases, with 10 bases between them. The CDR3 DNA reads TGTGCCAGCAGCTCCCGGCCTTATGGCTACACCTTC. Protein product: CASSSRPYGYTF.

The chain recombines TRBV30 with TRBJ1-5; D may be TRBD1 (6 bases). This CDR3 has 16 residues. CDR1 is GTSNPN, CDR2 SVGIG, per germline (reference sequence). Trimming left V 3 bases short and J 3 bases short, with 18 bases between. The CDR3, as DNA: TGTGCCTGGAGAAGCGGGGGGGCCTCCCTCAATCAGCCCCAGCATTTT. It yields the protein CAWRSGGASLNQPQHF.

This clone was seen only once. The V and J genes are TRBV6-5 and TRBJ2-3; 12 nucleotides agree with TRBD2. Trimming removed 2 bases from V and 6 bases from J; junction bases left unmatched: 3. This CDR3 contains 15 residues. CDR1 is MNHEY and CDR2 is SVGAGI in the germline V gene. This CDR3 is CASSYPGLAGDTQYF. In DNA form, the CDR3 reads TGTGCCAGCAGTTACCCTGGACTAGCGGGGGATACGCAGTATTTT.

The chain recombines TRBV6-5 with TRBJ1-6; D not resolved. The germline V gene has CDR1 MNHEY and CDR2 SVGAGI. CDR3 length: 15 amino acids. V was clipped by 0 bases and J by 8 bases, with 11 bases between them. CDR3 nucleotide sequence: TGTGCCAGCAGTTACTCCAATCGCCGGGATTCACCCCTCCACTTT. Translated, it gives CASSYSNRRDSPLHF.

The chain recombines TRBV2 with TRBJ1-5; D ambiguous. The CDR3 is 13 amino acids. Looked up from germline, CDR1 is SNHLY and CDR2 is FYNNEI. Trimming removed 3 bases from V and 5 bases from J, with 8 bases in between. The chain's CDR3 is CASSDYWDQPQHF. In DNA form, the CDR3 reads TGTGCCAGCAGTGATTACTGGGATCAGCCCCAGCATTTT.

The gene calls are TRBV6-5 and TRBJ2-3, with D tentatively TRBD2 (6 bases). V was shortened by 5 bases and J by 0 bases, with 9 bases between the two germline ends. This CDR3 spans 14 amino acids. In germline, CDR1 is MNHEY, CDR2 SVGAGI. In nucleotides, the CDR3 is TGTGCCAGCAGTACAGCGGGTAGCACAGATACGCAGTATTTT. It encodes CASSTAGSTDTQYF.

As concerns this clone: In the same sample, other DNA sequences code for this CDR3. The CDR3 region is CAISRQGNTEAFF. The DNA of the CDR3 is TGTGCCATCAGCCGACAGGGGAACACTGAAGCTTTCTTT. This rearrangement joins TRBV10-3 to TRBJ1-1, with 7 bases fitting TRBD1. Germline CDR1 and CDR2: ENHRY and SYGVKD. The ends lost 6 bases at V and 1 base at J; junction bases unmatched: 2. The CDR3 sequence is 13 residues long.